The clone carrying this T cell receptor (beta chain) was detected ten times or more. This entry comes from a study of chronic HIV infection and antiretroviral therapy. CDR3 length: 16 residues. The V and J ends lost 1 base and 2 bases, in that order; junction bases with no gene match: 8. Germline CDR1 SGDLS, CDR2 YYNGEE. From the 5' RACE reads, TCRdb called clonotypes with MiXCR, one entry per CDR3 protein. This repertoire shows 40,000 to 50,000 distinct CDR3 sequences, about a fifth found once; its top ten account for 2.8%. The chain is built from TRBV9 and TRBJ1-1; 7 bases match TRBD1. Sequenced sample: peripheral blood. This sequence originates from an adult who had HIV and had not received antiretroviral therapy, or was an uninfected healthy control (not recorded which). CDR3 protein: CASSVPIDRANTEAFF. In DNA form, the CDR3 reads TGTGCCAGCAGCGTACCCATAGACAGGGCCAACACTGAAGCTTTCTTT.